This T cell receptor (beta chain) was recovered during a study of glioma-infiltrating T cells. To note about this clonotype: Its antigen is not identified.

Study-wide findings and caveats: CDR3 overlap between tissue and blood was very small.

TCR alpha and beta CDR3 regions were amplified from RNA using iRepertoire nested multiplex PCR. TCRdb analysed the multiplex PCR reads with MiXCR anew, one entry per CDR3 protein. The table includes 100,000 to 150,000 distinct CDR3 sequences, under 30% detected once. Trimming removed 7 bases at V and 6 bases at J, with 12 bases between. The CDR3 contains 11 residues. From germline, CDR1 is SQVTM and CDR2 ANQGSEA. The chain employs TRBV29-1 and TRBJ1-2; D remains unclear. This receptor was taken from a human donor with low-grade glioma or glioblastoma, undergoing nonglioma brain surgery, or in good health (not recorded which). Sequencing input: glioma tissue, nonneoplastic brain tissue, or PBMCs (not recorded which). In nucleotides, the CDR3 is TGCAGCGGTGTCAGAGGGCATGGCTACACCTTC. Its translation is CSGVRGHGYTF.